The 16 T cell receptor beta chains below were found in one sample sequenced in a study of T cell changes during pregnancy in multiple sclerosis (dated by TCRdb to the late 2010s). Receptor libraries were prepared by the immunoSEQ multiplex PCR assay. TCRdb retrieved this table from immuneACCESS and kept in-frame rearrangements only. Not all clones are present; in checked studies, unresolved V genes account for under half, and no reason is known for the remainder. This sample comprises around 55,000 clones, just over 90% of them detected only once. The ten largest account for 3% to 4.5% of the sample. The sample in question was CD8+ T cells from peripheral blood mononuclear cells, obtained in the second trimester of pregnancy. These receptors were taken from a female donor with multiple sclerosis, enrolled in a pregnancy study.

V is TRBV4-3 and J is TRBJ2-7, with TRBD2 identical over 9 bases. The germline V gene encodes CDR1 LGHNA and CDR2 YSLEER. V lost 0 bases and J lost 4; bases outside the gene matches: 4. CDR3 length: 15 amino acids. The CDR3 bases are TGCGCCAGCAGCCAAGAGCGGGGGGGCCGATACGAGCAGTACTTC. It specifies CASSQERGGRYEQYF.

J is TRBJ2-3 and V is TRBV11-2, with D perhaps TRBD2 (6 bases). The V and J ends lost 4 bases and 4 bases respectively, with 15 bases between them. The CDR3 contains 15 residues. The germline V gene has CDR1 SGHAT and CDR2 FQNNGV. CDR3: CASSYPALAPDTQYF. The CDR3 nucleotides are TGTGCCAGCAGCTACCCCGCTCTAGCGCCAGATACGCAGTATTTT. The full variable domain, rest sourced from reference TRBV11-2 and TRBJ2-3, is EAGVAQSPRYKIIEKRQSVAFWCNPISGHATLYWYQQILGQGPKLLIQFQNNGVVDDSQLPKDRFSAERLKGVDSTLKIQPAKLEDSAVYLCASSYPALAPDTQYFGPGTRLTVL.

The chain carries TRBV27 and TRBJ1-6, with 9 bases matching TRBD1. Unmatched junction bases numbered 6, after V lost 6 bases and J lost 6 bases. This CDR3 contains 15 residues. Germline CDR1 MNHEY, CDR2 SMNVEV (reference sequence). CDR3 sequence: CASSVRDRANSPLHF. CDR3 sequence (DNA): TGTGCCAGCAGCGTCCGGGACAGGGCTAATTCACCCCTCCACTTT.

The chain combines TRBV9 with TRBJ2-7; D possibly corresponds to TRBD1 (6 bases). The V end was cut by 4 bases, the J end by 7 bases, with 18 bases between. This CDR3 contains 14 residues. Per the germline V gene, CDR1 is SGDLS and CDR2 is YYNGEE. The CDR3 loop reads CASSKGTPLDEQYF. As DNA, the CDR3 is TGTGCCAGCAGCAAAGGGACACCTTTAGATGAGCAGTACTTC.

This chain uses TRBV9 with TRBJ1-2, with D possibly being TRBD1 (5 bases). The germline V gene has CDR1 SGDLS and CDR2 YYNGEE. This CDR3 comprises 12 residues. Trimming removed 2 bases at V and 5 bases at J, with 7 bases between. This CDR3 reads CASSVGGYGYTF. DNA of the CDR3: TGTGCCAGCAGCGTCGGGGGTTATGGCTACACCTTC.

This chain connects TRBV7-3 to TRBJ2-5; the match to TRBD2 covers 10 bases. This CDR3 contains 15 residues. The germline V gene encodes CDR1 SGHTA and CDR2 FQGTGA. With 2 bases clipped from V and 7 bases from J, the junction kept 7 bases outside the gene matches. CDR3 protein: CASSLGPSGGGTQYF. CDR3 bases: TGTGCCAGCAGCTTAGGTCCTAGCGGGGGAGGGACCCAGTACTTC.

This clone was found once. The DNA for the CDR3 is TGTGCCAGCAGACTAATGGGGGGGATGAACACTGAAGCTTTCTTT. Amino acid sequence: CASRLMGGMNTEAFF. This chain uses TRBV27 with TRBJ1-1; TRBD1 might be the D (5 bases). The CDR3 totals 15 residues. Germline CDR1 MNHEY, CDR2 SMNVEV (reference sequence). The germline V and J ends were trimmed by 6 bases and 0 bases, with 14 bases remaining between them.

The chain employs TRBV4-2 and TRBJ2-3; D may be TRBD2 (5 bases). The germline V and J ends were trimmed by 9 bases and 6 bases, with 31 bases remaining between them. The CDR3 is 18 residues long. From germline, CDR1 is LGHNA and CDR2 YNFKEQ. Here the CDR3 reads CASHSIGPGLVLGDTQYF. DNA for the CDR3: TGTGCCAGTCATAGTATAGGCCCCGGACTCGTCCTGGGGGATACGCAGTATTTT.

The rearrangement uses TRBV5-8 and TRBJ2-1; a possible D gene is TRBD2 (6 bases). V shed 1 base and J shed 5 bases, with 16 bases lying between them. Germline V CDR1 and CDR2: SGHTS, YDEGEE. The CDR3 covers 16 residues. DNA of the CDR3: TGTGCCAGCAGCTTGCGACGCGGGGTCGGGGACAATGAGCAGTTCTTC. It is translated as CASSLRRGVGDNEQFF.

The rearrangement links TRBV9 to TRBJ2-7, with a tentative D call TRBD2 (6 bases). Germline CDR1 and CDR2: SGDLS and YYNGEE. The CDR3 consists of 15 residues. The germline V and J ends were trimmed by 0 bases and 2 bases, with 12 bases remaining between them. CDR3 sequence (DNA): TGTGCCAGCAGCGTAGGTCGGGAGTACGCCTACGAGCAGTACTTC. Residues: CASSVGREYAYEQYF. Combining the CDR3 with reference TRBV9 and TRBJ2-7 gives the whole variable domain DSGVTQTPKHLITATGQRVTLRCSPRSGDLSVYWYQQSLDQGLQFLIQYYNGEERAKGNILERFSAQQFPDLHSELNLSSLELGDSALYFCASSVGREYAYEQYFGPGTRLTVT.

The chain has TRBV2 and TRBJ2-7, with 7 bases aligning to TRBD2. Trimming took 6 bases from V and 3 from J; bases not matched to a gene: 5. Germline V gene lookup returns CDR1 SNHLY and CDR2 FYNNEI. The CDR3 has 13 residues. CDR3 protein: CASSTSEVYEQYF. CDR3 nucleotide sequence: TGTGCCAGCAGCACTAGCGAAGTCTACGAGCAGTACTTC.

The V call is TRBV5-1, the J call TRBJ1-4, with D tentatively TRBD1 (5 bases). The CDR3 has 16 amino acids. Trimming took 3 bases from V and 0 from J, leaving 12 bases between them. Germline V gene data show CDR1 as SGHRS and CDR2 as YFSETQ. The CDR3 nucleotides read TGCGCCAGCAGCTCAGGGCCGATTGCAACTAATGAAAAACTGTTTTTT. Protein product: CASSSGPIATNEKLFF.

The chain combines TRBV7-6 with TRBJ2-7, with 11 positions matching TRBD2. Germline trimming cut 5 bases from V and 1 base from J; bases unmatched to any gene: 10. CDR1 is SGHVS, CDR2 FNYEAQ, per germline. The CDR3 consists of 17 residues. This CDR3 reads CASSKKIGTSGSYEQYF. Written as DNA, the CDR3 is TGTGCCAGCAGCAAAAAGATAGGGACTAGCGGTTCCTACGAGCAGTACTTC. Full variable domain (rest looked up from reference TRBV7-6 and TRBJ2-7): GAGVSQSPRYKVTKRGQDVALRCDPISGHVSLYWYRQALGQGPEFLTYFNYEAQQDKSGLPNDRFSAERPEGSISTLTIQRTEQRDSAMYRCASSKKIGTSGSYEQYFGPGTRLTVT.

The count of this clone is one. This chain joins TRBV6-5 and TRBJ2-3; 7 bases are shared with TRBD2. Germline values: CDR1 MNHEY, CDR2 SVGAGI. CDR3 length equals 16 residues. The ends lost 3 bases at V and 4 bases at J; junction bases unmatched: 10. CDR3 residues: CASSYRLALGSDTQYF. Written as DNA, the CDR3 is TGTGCCAGCAGTTATAGACTAGCCTTAGGCTCAGATACGCAGTATTTT.

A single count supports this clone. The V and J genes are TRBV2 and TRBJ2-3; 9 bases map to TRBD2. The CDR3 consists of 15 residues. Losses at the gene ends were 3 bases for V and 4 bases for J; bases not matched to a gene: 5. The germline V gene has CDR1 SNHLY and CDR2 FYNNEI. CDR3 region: CASSESSGVADTQYF. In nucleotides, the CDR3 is TGTGCCAGCAGTGAGTCTAGCGGGGTCGCAGATACGCAGTATTTT.

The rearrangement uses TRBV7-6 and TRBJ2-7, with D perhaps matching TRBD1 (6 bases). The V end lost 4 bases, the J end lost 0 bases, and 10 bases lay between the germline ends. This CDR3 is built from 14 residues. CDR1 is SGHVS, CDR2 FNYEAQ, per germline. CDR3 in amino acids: CASSYRETSYEQYF. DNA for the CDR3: TGTGCCAGCAGCTACAGGGAGACCTCCTACGAGCAGTACTTC.